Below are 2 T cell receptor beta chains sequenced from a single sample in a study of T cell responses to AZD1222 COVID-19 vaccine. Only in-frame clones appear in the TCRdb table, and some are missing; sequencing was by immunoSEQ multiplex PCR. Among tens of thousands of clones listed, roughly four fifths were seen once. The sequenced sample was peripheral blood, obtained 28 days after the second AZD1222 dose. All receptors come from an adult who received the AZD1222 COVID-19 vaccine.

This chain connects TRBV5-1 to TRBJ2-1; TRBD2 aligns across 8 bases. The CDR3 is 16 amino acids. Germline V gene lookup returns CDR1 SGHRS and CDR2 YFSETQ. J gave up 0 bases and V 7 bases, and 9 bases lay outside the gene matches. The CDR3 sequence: CASASIAGSSYNEQFF. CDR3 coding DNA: TGCGCCAGCGCCTCCATAGCGGGGAGCTCCTACAATGAGCAGTTCTTC.

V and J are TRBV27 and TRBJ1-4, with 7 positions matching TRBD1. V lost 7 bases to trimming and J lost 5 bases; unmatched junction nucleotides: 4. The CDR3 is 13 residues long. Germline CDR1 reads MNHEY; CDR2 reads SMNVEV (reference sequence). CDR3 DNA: TGTGCCAGCACGACAGGGTTGAATGAAAAACTGTTTTTT. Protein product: CASTTGLNEKLFF.